The 12 T cell receptor beta chains in this list originate from one sample, sequenced in a study of blood T cells in healthy people across ages. Primed by a sample-barcoded 5' primer and a J-beta primer mix, a second PCR proceeded for about 7 to 11 cycles. TCRdb fed the 5' RACE reads into MiXCR, producing one record per CDR3 protein. The sample carries about 780,000 distinct CDR3 sequences, around 45% recorded once. The source material was blood. These receptors came from a man at least 80 years old in good health.

This chain links TRBV6-6 with TRBJ1-6, with a weak D call TRBD1 (5 bases). CDR1 and CDR2 (germline): MNHNY, SVGAGI (reference sequence). The CDR3 length is 16 residues. V gave up 5 bases and J gave up 7 bases, with 18 bases separating them. The CDR3 nucleotides are TGTGCCAGCAGTCGGGGTGCGGGGCGAGGGAATTCACCCCTCCACTTT. Encoded protein: CASSRGAGRGNSPLHF.

Concerning this clonotype: A read error may be the cause here, since a much bigger clone is one base away. The rearrangement uses TRBV6-5 and TRBJ2-7; 9 bases fit TRBD2. This CDR3 comprises 15 residues. In germline, CDR1 is MNHEY, CDR2 SVGAGI. This CDR3 is CASSLGIAGVDERYF. The CDR3 coding sequence is TGTGCCAGCAGTTTAGGAATAGCGGGAGTCGACGAGCGGTACTTC.

The chain carries TRBV7-9 and TRBJ2-7; D unresolved. CDR3 length: 13 amino acids. CDR1 is SEHNR, CDR2 FQNEAQ, per germline (reference sequence). V was pared by 3 bases and J by 6 bases, with 12 bases between. The CDR3 spells CASSFYLDTEQYF. In DNA form, the CDR3 reads TGTGCCAGCAGCTTTTACCTTGACACCGAGCAGTACTTC. Drawing the rest from reference TRBV7-9 and TRBJ2-7, the complete variable domain is DTGVSQNPRHKITKRGQNVTFRCDPISEHNRLYWYRQTLGQGPEFLTYFQNEAQLEKSRLLSDRFSAERPKGSFSTLEIQRTEQGDSAMYLCASSFYLDTEQYFGPGTRLTVT.

The sample holds a few counts of this clonotype. This chain uses TRBV7-3 with TRBJ2-1; D remains ambiguous. Per the germline V gene, CDR1 is SGHTA and CDR2 is FQGTGA. Trimming stripped 1 base from V and 0 bases from J, with 10 bases between. There are 16 residues in the CDR3. CDR3 in amino acids: CASSLSRASSYNEQFF. The DNA of the CDR3 is TGTGCCAGCAGCTTAAGCCGCGCGAGCTCCTACAATGAGCAGTTCTTC.

This clonotype was picked up a small number of times. The chain combines TRBV7-2 with TRBJ1-1; D is unresolved. Germline V lookup: CDR1 SGHTA, CDR2 FQGNSA. The CDR3 is 14 residues long. Trimming removed 4 bases from V and 5 bases from J, with 14 bases in between. Here the CDR3 DNA reads TGTGCCAGCAGCTCGGCCCGGGGTTGGACTGAAGCTTTCTTT. Amino acid sequence: CASSSARGWTEAFF.

A remark on this clonotype: A much larger clone sits a single nucleotide away, making a read error possible. The rearrangement joins TRBV4-3 to TRBJ2-7; D is unresolved. V was cut by 0 bases and J by 1 base, with 13 bases left in between. This CDR3 region has 16 residues. Germline values: CDR1 LGHNA, CDR2 YSLEER. The CDR3 coding sequence is TGCGCCAGCAGCCAAGATCCCAGGCAGCCATCCTACGAGCAGTACTTC. This translates into CASSQDPRQPSYEQYF.

The sample holds a few counts of this clonotype. The rearrangement joins TRBV12-3 or TRBV12-4 to TRBJ2-3, with 8 bases aligning to TRBD2. The CDR3 is made up of 16 amino acids. The V segment lost 4 bases and the J segment 4 bases; nucleotides outside the gene matches: 10. The CDR3: CASSSALAGTADTQYF. CDR3 DNA: TGTGCCAGCAGTTCTGCTTTAGCGGGAACCGCAGATACGCAGTATTTT.

The CDR3 region is CASSRGDGDSGANVLTF. The CDR3 region has the DNA TGTGCCAGTAGTAGAGGGGACGGAGACTCTGGGGCCAACGTCCTGACTTTC. The chain employs TRBV19 and TRBJ2-6, with D perhaps given as TRBD1 or TRBD2 (5 bases each). Trimming took 4 bases from V and 0 from J, leaving 13 bases between them. The germline gives CDR1 LNHDA, CDR2 SQIVND (reference sequence). This CDR3 is built from 17 residues.

This clonotype was found a few times. The V gene is TRBV5-1, the J gene TRBJ1-1; D gene uncertain. Germline V lookup: CDR1 SGHRS, CDR2 YFSETQ. With 0 bases removed from V and 1 base from J, the gap between germline ends came to 7 bases. The CDR3 sequence is 14 residues long. Here the CDR3 reads CASSLGHTNTEAFF. The CDR3 DNA is TGCGCCAGCAGCTTGGGACACACGAACACTGAAGCTTTCTTT. Full variable domain (outside the CDR3, taken from reference TRBV5-1 and TRBJ1-1): KAGVTQTPRYLIKTRGQQVTLSCSPISGHRSVSWYQQTPGQGLQFLFEYFSETQRNKGNFPGRFSGRQFSNSRSEMNVSTLELGDSALYLCASSLGHTNTEAFFGQGTRLTVV.

This chain joins TRBV7-3 and TRBJ2-1; 9 positions match TRBD2. Germline CDR1 is SGHTA and CDR2 is FQGTGA. The CDR3 contains 16 residues. Trimming cost V 1 base and J 6 bases; bases outside gene matches: 7. The CDR3 DNA follows: TGTGCCAGCAGCTTAAATAGCGGGAGTAACGGCAATGAGCAGTTCTTC. Protein sequence: CASSLNSGSNGNEQFF.

The genes are TRBV29-1 and TRBJ1-4; weak D call: TRBD1 (6 bases). The CDR3 is 14 residues long. Germline CDR1 reads SQVTM; CDR2 reads ANQGSEA. Between the trimmed V and J ends, which lost 6 bases and 3 bases, there was a span of 14 bases. CDR3 coding DNA: TGCAGCGTCCTTCTGACAGGATCTAATGAAAAACTGTTTTTT. This codes for CSVLLTGSNEKLFF. The whole variable domain, filled in from reference TRBV29-1 and TRBJ1-4, reads SAVISQKPSRDICQRGTSLTIQCQVDSQVTMMFWYRQQPGQSLTLIATANQGSEATYESGFVIDKFPISRPNLTFSTLTVSNMSPEDSSIYLCSVLLTGSNEKLFFGSGTQLSVL.

This chain links TRBV25-1 with TRBJ1-1, with D tentatively TRBD1 (6 bases). The V and J ends lost 8 bases and 5 bases respectively, with 18 bases between them. Germline lookup yields CDR1 MGHDK and CDR2 SYGVNS. This CDR3 is 14 amino acids long. For the CDR3, the DNA is TGTGCCAGCGGGGGCGGGATCAGGGCTACTGAAGCTTTCTTT. This sequence encodes CASGGGIRATEAFF.